The source of this TCR beta chain is a study of cytomegalovirus exposure and HLA in healthy donors. General study points: An analysis that came later showed most CMV-associated TCR beta chains appearing HLA-restricted. Sequencing likely caused a cluster of highly shared sequence variants.

Primers included in the PCR were 60 Vbeta and 13 Jbeta primers. Sequenced by immunoSEQ multiplex PCR; TCRdb stores in-frame clones only, minus some. This repertoire shows around 100,000 clones, over 60% found once; its top ten account for around 5%. Healthy donors of bone marrow made up the group. On this clone: Its antigen is undetermined.

The CDR3 has 14 residues. The germline CDR1 and CDR2 sequences are MNHNY and SVGAGI (reference sequence). Germline trimming cut 2 bases from V and 4 bases from J; bases unmatched to any gene: 3. This chain links TRBV6-6 with TRBJ1-2, with 8 nucleotides matching TRBD1. What was sequenced was PBMCs. This TCR derives from a man aged 30-40 years in good health and CMV-seropositive. CDR3 loop: CASSYPDRGYGYTF. Written as DNA, the CDR3 is TGTGCCAGCAGTTACCCCGACAGGGGCTATGGCTACACCTTC.